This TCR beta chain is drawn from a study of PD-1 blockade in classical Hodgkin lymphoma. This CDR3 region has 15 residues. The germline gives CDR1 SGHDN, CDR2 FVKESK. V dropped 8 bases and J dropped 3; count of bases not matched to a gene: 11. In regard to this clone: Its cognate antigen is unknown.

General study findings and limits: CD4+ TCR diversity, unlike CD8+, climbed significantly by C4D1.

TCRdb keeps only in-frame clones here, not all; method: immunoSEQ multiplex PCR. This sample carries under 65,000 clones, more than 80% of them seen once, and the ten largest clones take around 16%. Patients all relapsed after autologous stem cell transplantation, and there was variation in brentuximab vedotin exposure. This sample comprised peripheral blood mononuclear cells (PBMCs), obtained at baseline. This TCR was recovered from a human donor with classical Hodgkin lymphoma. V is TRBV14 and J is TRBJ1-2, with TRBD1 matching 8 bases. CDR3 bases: TGTGCCAGCTCTCCTTATGACAGGGGCCACTATGGCTACACCTTC. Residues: CASSPYDRGHYGYTF.